This TCR beta chain was documented in a study of blood T cell repertoires in COVID-19. This CDR3 is 15 amino acids long. Germline V gene lookup returns CDR1 SGHRS and CDR2 YFSETQ. With 0 bases clipped from V and 5 bases from J, the junction kept 7 bases outside the gene matches. The method was immunoSEQ multiplex PCR; TCRdb's version includes in-frame clones alone and lacks a portion of them. The table includes about 100,000 clones, roughly 79% detected once. The V and J genes are TRBV5-1 and TRBJ1-1; TRBD1 agrees at 7 bases. This TCR was sampled from an older man with active or convalescent COVID-19. The source material was peripheral blood. The chain's CDR3 is CASSLDLTGFTEAFF. In DNA form, the CDR3 reads TGCGCCAGCAGCTTGGATCTGACAGGGTTTACTGAAGCTTTCTTT.